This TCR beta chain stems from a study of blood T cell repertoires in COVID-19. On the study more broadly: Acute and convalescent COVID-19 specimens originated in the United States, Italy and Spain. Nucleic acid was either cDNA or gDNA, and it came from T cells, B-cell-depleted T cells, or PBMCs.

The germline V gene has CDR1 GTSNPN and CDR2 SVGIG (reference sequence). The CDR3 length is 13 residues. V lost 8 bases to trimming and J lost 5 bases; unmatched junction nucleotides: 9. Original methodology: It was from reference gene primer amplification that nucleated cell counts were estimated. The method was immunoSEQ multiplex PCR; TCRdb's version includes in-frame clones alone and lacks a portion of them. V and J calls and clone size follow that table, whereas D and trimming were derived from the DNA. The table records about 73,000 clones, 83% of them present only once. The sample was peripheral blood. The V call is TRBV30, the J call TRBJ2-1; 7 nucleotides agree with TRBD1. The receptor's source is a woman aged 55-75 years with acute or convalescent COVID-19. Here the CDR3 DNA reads TGTGCCCAAGGCGAGACAGGGAACAATGAGCAGTTCTTC. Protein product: CAQGETGNNEQFF.